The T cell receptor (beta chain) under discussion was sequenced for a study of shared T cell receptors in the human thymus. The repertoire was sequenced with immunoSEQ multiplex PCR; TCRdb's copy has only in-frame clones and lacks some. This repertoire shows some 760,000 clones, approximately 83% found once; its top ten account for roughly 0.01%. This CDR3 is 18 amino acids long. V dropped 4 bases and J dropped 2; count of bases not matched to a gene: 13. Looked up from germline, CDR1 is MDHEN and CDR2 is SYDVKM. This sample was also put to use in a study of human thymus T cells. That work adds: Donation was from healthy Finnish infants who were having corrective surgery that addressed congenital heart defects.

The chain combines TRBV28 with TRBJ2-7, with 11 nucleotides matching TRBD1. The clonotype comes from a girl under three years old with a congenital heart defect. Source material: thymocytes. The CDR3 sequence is CASSSQHLGTGGTYEQYF. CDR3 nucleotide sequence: TGTGCCAGCAGTTCCCAGCACCTCGGGACAGGGGGAACCTACGAGCAGTACTTC. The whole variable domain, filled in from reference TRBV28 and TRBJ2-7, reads DVKVTQSSRYLVKRTGEKVFLECVQDMDHENMFWYRQDPGLGLRLIYFSYDVKMKEKGDIPEGYSVSREKKERFSLILESASTNQTSMYLCASSSQHLGTGGTYEQYFGPGTRLTVT.